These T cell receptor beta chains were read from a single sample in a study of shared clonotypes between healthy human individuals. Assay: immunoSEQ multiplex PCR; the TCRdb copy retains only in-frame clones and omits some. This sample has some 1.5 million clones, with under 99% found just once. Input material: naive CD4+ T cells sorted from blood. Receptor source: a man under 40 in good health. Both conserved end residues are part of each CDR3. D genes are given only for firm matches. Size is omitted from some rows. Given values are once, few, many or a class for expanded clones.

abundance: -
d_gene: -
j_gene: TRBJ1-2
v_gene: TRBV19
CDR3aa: CASSIGPSVGYTF
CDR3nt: TGTGCCAGTAGTATAGGACCGTCGGTTGGCTACACCTTC

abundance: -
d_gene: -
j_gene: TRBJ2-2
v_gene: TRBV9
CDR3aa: CASSPRGEAANTGELFF
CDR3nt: TGTGCCAGCAGCCCCCGAGGAGAGGCAGCGAACACCGGGGAGCTGTTTTTT

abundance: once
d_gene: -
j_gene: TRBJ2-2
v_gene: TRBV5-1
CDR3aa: CASSLMEKNTGELFF
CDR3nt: TGCGCCAGCAGCTTGATGGAGAAGAACACCGGGGAGCTGTTTTTT

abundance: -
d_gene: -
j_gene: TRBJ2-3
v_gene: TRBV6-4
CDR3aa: CASSDQPGPHTQYF
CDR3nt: TGTGCCAGCAGTGACCAACCCGGGCCCCATACGCAGTATTTT

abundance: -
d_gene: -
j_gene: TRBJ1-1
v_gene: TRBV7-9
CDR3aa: CASSPDIYTEAFF
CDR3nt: TGTGCCAGCAGCCCCGACATTTACACTGAAGCTTTCTTT

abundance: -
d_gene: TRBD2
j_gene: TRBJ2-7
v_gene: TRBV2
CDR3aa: CASSGRGAGGLYSYEQYF
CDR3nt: TGTGCCAGCAGTGGCCGGGGAGCGGGAGGGCTCTACTCCTACGAGCAGTACTTC

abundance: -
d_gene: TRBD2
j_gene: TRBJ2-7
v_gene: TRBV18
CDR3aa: CASSVAGGPGEQYF
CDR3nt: TGTGCCAGCTCGGTAGCGGGAGGGCCTGGTGAGCAGTACTTC

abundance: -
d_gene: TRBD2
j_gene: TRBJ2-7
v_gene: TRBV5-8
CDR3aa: CASSPWTSRRLGEQYF
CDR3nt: TGTGCCAGCAGCCCTTGGACTAGCCGACGATTGGGGGAGCAGTACTTC

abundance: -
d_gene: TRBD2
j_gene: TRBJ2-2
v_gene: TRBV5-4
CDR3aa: CASSLPSGNLNTGELFF
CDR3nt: TGTGCCAGCAGCTTGCCTAGCGGGAACCTAAACACCGGGGAGCTGTTTTTT

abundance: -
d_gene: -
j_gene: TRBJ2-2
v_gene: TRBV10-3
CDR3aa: CAISESEDGELFF
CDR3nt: TGTGCCATCAGTGAGTCTGAGGACGGGGAGCTGTTTTTT

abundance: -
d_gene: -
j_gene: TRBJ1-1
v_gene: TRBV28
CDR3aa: CASSPYLPGRGATEAFF
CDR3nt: TGTGCCAGCAGTCCATACCTCCCCGGCAGGGGCGCCACTGAAGCTTTCTTT

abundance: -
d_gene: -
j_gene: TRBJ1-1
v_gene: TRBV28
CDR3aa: CASSTDDMNTEAFF
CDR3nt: TGTGCCAGCAGTACGGACGACATGAACACTGAAGCTTTCTTT

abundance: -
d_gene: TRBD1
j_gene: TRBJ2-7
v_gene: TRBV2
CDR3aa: CASIGGQGAHEQYF
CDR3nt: TGTGCCAGCATCGGAGGACAGGGGGCCCACGAGCAGTACTTC

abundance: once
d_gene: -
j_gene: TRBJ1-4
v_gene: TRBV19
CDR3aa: CASRDPFGEKLFF
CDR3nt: TGTGCCAGTCGCGACCCCTTCGGGGAAAAACTGTTTTTT

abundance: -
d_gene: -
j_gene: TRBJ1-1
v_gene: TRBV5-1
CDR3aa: CASSLEINTEAFF
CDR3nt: TGCGCCAGCAGCTTGGAGATAAACACTGAAGCTTTCTTT

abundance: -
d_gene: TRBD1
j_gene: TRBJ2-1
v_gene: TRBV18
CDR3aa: CASSPGQGTYNEQFF
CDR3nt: TGTGCCAGCTCACCGGGACAGGGAACTTACAATGAGCAGTTCTTC

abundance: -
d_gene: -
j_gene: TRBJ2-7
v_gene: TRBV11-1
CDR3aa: CASSLALDTTYEQYF
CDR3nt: TGTGCCAGCAGCTTAGCTCTGGACACGACCTACGAGCAGTACTTC

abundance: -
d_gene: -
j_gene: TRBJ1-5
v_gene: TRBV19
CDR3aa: CASTPRVSGQPQHF
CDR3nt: TGTGCCAGTACCCCCAGGGTGTCCGGTCAGCCCCAGCATTTT

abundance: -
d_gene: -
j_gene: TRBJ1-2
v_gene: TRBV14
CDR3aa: CASSQDVSYGYTF
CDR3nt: TGTGCCAGCAGCCAAGACGTCAGCTATGGCTACACCTTC

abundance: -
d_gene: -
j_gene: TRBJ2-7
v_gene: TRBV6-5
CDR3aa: CASSQQGHYEQYF
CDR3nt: TGTGCCAGCAGTCAACAGGGACACTACGAGCAGTACTTC

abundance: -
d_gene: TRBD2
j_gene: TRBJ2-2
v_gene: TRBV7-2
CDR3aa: CASSPPRGRATGELFF
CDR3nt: TGTGCCAGCAGCCCCCCCCGGGGGAGGGCCACCGGGGAGCTGTTTTTT

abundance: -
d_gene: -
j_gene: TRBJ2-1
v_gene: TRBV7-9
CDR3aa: CASKLALLANEQFF
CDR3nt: TGTGCCAGCAAGTTAGCACTACTAGCCAATGAGCAGTTCTTC

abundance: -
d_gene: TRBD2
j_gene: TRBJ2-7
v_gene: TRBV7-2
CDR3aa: CASSTGGKYEQYF
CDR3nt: TGTGCCAGCAGCACGGGGGGGAAATACGAGCAGTACTTC

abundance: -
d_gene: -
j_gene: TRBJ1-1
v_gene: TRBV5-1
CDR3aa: CASSPGGARNTEAFF
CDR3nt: TGCGCCAGCAGTCCGGGGGGAGCGCGGAACACTGAAGCTTTCTTT

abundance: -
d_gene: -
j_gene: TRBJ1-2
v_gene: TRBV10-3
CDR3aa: CAISDGTRGYRGYTF
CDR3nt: TGTGCCATCAGTGATGGGACCCGGGGTTATCGAGGCTACACCTTC

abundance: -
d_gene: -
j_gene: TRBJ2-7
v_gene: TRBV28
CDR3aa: CASLSGSYEQYF
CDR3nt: TGTGCCAGCCTTAGCGGCTCCTACGAGCAGTACTTC

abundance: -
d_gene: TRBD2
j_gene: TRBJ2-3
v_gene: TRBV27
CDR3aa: CASSSSGDFVDTQYF
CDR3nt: TGTGCCAGCAGTTCTAGCGGAGACTTTGTAGATACGCAGTATTTT